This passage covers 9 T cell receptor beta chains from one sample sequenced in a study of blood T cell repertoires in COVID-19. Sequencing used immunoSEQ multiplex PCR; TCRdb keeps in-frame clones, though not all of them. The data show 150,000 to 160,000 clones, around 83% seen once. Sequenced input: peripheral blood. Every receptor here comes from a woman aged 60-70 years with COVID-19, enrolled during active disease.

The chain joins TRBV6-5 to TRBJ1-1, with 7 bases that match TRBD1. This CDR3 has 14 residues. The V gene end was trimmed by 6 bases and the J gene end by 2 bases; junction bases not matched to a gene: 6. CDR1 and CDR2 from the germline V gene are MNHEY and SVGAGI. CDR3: CASRPQGRNTEAFF. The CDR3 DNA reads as TGTGCCAGCAGACCACAGGGGAGAAACACTGAAGCTTTCTTT.

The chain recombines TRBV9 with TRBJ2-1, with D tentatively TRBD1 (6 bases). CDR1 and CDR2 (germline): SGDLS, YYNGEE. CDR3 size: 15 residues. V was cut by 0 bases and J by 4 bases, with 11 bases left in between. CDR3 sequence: CASSVGGDRYNEQFF. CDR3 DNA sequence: TGTGCCAGCAGCGTAGGGGGAGACAGGTACAATGAGCAGTTCTTC.

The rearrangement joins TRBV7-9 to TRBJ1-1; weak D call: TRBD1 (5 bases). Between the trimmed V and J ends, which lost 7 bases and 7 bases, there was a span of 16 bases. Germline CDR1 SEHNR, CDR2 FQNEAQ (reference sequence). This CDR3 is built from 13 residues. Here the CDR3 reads CASNDRQTIEAFF. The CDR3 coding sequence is TGTGCCAGCAACGATAGACAGACCATTGAAGCTTTCTTT.

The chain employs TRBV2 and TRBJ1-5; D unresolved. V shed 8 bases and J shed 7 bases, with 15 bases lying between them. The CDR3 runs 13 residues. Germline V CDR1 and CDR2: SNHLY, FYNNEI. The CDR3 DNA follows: TGTGCCAGCGTTACCCGGGGTGGGCAGCCCCAGCATTTT. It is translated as CASVTRGGQPQHF.

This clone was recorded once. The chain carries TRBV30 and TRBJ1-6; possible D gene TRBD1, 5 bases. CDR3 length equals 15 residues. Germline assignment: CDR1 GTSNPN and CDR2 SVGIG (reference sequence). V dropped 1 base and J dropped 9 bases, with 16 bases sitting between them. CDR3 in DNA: TGTGCCTGGAGTGGTCCCGGGGGGTCCTCTTCACCCCTCCACTTT. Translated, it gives CAWSGPGGSSSPLHF.

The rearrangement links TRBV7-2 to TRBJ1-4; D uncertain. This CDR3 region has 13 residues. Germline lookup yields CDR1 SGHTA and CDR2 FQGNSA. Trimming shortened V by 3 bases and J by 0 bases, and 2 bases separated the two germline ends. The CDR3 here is CASSFATNEKLFF. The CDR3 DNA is TGTGCCAGCAGCTTCGCAACTAATGAAAAACTGTTTTTT.

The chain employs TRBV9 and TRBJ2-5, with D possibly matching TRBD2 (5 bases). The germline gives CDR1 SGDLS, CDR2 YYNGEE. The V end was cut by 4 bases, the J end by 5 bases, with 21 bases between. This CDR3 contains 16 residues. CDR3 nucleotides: TGTGCCAGCAGCCCCGCAGCGGAGAGTTGGTCGGAGACCCAGTACTTC. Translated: CASSPAAESWSETQYF.

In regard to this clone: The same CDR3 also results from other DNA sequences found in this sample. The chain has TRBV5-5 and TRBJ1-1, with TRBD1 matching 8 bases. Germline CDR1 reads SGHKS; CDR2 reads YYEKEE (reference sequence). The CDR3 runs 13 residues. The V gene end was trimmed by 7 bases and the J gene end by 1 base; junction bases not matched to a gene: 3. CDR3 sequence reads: CASSGQANTEAFF. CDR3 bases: TGTGCCAGCTCGGGACAGGCGAACACTGAAGCTTTCTTT. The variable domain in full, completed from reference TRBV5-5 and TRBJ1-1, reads DAGVTQSPTHLIKTRGQQVTLRCSPISGHKSVSWYQQVLGQGPQFIFQYYEKEERGRGNFPDRFSARQFPNYSSELNVNALLLGDSALYLCASSGQANTEAFFGQGTRLTVV.

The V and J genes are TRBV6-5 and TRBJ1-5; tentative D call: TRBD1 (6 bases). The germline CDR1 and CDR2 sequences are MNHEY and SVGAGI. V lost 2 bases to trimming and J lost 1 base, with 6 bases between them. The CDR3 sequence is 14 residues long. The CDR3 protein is CASSYRGSNQPQHF. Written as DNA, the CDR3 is TGTGCCAGCAGTTACAGGGGGAGCAATCAGCCCCAGCATTTT.